The source of this T cell receptor (beta chain) is a study of Ad26.COV2.S vaccination and SARS-CoV-2 variants. Looking at the study overall: COV1001, an Ad26.COV2.S trial, supplied this vaccine-arm donor. Each vaccinee took Ad26.COV2.S intramuscularly, once or twice 56 days apart.

As to treatment: approximately 18 received Ad26.COV2.S at low or high dose, single or two shots; five or six received placebo; per-sample allocation not given. After the first vaccine or placebo injection, samples were drawn on day 63. The vaccine delivered Wuhan-strain SARS-CoV-2 spike through an Ad26 vector. Repertoires were generated with immunoSEQ multiplex PCR, while TCRdb's copy carries only in-frame clones and drops some. In the table there are around 300,000 clones, around 88% of which are singletons. V shed 2 bases and J shed 0 bases, with 16 bases lying between them. Germline V CDR1 and CDR2: SGHAT, FQNNGV. The CDR3 is 17 amino acids.

The chain carries TRBV11-2 and TRBJ1-1, with a tentative D call TRBD1 (5 bases). Here the sequenced sample was peripheral blood, taken in a trial of Ad26.COV2.S vaccine versus placebo. This clonotype originated in a person between 18 and 60 years old who received the Ad26.COV2.S COVID-19 vaccine or a placebo. The CDR3 loop reads CASSLRGWAEMNTEAFF. The CDR3 DNA reads TGTGCCAGCAGCTTACGGGGGTGGGCGGAGATGAACACTGAAGCTTTCTTT.